Only a few counts were recorded for the clone carrying this T cell receptor (beta chain). What it recognizes is unknown. The ends lost 6 bases at V and 1 base at J; junction bases unmatched: 6. Germline assignment: CDR1 LNHDA and CDR2 SQIVND (reference sequence). There are 14 residues in the CDR3. The primer mix had 60 Vbeta and 13 Jbeta primers. The protocol was immunoSEQ multiplex PCR, while the TCRdb copy is restricted to in-frame clones and leaves out a portion. This table has about 140,000 clones, roughly 70% appearing once. This entry comes from a study of cytomegalovirus exposure and HLA in healthy donors. Study results and caveats: Sequencing depth across donors, presence/absence analyses assumed, was roughly uniform.

Sequenced material: PBMCs. V and J are TRBV19 and TRBJ2-7, with 7 bases identical to TRBD1. The TCR originated in a male donor in good health and CMV-seronegative. The chain's CDR3 is CASRDGQVSYEQYF. The DNA of the CDR3 is TGTGCCAGTAGGGACGGACAGGTTTCCTACGAGCAGTACTTC. The whole variable domain, remainder taken from reference TRBV19 and TRBJ2-7, is DGGITQSPKYLFRKEGQNVTLSCEQNLNHDAMYWYRQDPGQGLRLIYYSQIVNDFQKGDIAEGYSVSREKKESFPLTVTSAQKNPTAFYLCASRDGQVSYEQYFGPGTRLTVT.